These 30 T cell receptor beta chains were sequenced from one sample in a study of CD4+ T cells in melanoma. Sequencing used immunoSEQ multiplex PCR; TCRdb keeps in-frame clones, though not all of them. Among about 140,000 clones listed, about nine tenths were seen once. These receptors all stem from a human donor with melanoma.

The V and J genes are TRBV30 and TRBJ1-3, with D maybe TRBD1 (5 bases). Looked up from germline, CDR1 is GTSNPN and CDR2 is SVGIG (reference sequence). The CDR3 consists of 16 residues. Trimming shortened V by 0 bases and J by 1 base, and 13 bases separated the two germline ends. In nucleotides, the CDR3 is TGTGCCTGGAGTGTTCTTCGCAGGGCATCTGGAAACACCATATATTTT. It specifies CAWSVLRRASGNTIYF.

CDR3: CASSLGIDRVGEQFF. DNA for the CDR3: TGCGCCAGCAGCTTGGGGATCGACAGGGTTGGTGAGCAGTTCTTC. The rearrangement uses TRBV5-1 and TRBJ2-1, with 7 bases that match TRBD1. Germline V gene lookup returns CDR1 SGHRS and CDR2 YFSETQ. Losses at the gene ends were 0 bases for V and 9 bases for J; bases not matched to a gene: 9. CDR3 length equals 15 residues.

V usage is TRBV4-1 and J usage is TRBJ1-2, with D possibly TRBD1 on 5 matching bases. V gave up 2 bases and J gave up 4 bases, with 17 bases separating them. This CDR3 has 16 residues. The germline gives CDR1 MGHRA, CDR2 YSYEKL. The CDR3 sequence is CASSQSLRGSSYGYTF. The DNA for the CDR3 is TGCGCCAGCAGCCAATCTCTAAGGGGAAGCAGCTATGGCTACACCTTC.

The V gene is TRBV6-6, the J gene TRBJ1-1; 10 nucleotides match TRBD1. Germline lookup yields CDR1 MNHNY and CDR2 SVGAGI (reference sequence). The CDR3 consists of 15 residues. Losses at the gene ends were 2 bases for V and 8 bases for J; bases not matched to a gene: 8. CDR3 sequence: CASSYPGTGEKEAFF. CDR3 nucleotides: TGTGCCAGCAGTTACCCAGGGACAGGGGAGAAGGAAGCTTTCTTT.

The chain carries TRBV7-9 and TRBJ2-1; D might be TRBD2 (7 bases). V was cut by 5 bases and J by 5 bases, with 16 bases left in between. The CDR3 runs to 15 residues. Germline loops: CDR1 SEHNR, CDR2 FQNEAQ (reference sequence). The CDR3 region is CASSRTGGPDNEQFF. In DNA form, the CDR3 reads TGTGCCAGCAGCAGAACCGGGGGGCCCGACAATGAGCAGTTCTTC.

This chain links TRBV19 with TRBJ1-2; no reliable D call. Germline CDR1 and CDR2: LNHDA and SQIVND (reference sequence). This CDR3 is 13 amino acids long. V was pared by 4 bases and J by 8 bases, with 14 bases between. The CDR3 sequence: CASSTQDLGGYTF. Here the CDR3 DNA reads TGTGCCAGTAGTACTCAGGACCTAGGGGGCTACACCTTC.

V and J are TRBV5-1 and TRBJ2-1; 8 bases match TRBD2. Trimming cost V 0 bases and J 8 bases; bases outside gene matches: 4. The germline V gene encodes CDR1 SGHRS and CDR2 YFSETQ. The CDR3 consists of 14 residues. CDR3 sequence: CASSLGGGPDEQFF. The DNA of the CDR3 is TGCGCCAGCAGCTTGGGCGGGGGGCCCGATGAGCAGTTCTTC.

The CDR3 region is CASSTAPGQGAYNEQFF. In DNA, the CDR3 is TGTGCCAGCAGCACAGCCCCCGGACAGGGTGCCTACAATGAGCAGTTCTTC. The V call is TRBV7-9, the J call TRBJ2-1; 8 bases map to TRBD1. J was trimmed by 2 bases and V by 5 bases; bases with no gene match: 11. The V gene's germline CDR1 is SEHNR and CDR2 FQNEAQ (reference sequence). The CDR3 length is 17 residues.

The V gene is TRBV10-1, the J gene TRBJ2-3, with a tentative D call TRBD1 (6 bases). There are 13 residues in the CDR3. Germline V lookup: CDR1 WNHNN, CDR2 SYGVQD (reference sequence). Trimming shortened V by 4 bases and J by 1 base, and 6 bases separated the two germline ends. Written as DNA, the CDR3 is TGCGCCAGCAGTGCAGGGGGCACAGATACGCAGTATTTT. Translated: CASSAGGTDTQYF.

This CDR3 reads CASAKDGDGYGYTF. CDR3 coding DNA: TGTGCCAGCGCCAAGGACGGGGATGGCTATGGCTACACCTTC. The chain carries TRBV6-5 and TRBJ1-2; no reliable D call. V was shortened by 8 bases and J by 4 bases, with 17 bases between the two germline ends. Germline CDR1 is MNHEY and CDR2 is SVGAGI. The CDR3 is made up of 14 amino acids.

J is TRBJ2-2 and V is TRBV2; no clear D gene. The V gene's germline CDR1 is SNHLY and CDR2 FYNNEI. CDR3 length: 14 residues. Trimming removed 4 bases from V and 4 bases from J, with 10 bases in between. The CDR3 region has the DNA TGTGCCAGCAGTGGTCGAAGCCCCACCGGGGAGCTGTTTTTT. Translating it yields CASSGRSPTGELFF.

The V gene is TRBV5-1, the J gene TRBJ1-4; D gene unclear. The CDR3 sequence is 15 residues long. The V gene's germline CDR1 is SGHRS and CDR2 YFSETQ. V was cut by 1 base and J by 0 bases, with 7 bases left in between. CDR3 region: CASSLMGATNEKLFF. The CDR3 DNA is TGCGCCAGCAGCTTGATGGGAGCAACTAATGAAAAACTGTTTTTT.

The V call is TRBV7-6, the J call TRBJ2-3; no clear D. Germline values: CDR1 SGHVS, CDR2 FNYEAQ. The V end was cut by 7 bases, the J end by 2 bases, with 7 bases between. The CDR3 spans 12 residues. The CDR3 DNA sequence: TGTGCCAGCAATAGACTCACAGATACGCAGTATTTT. It is translated as CASNRLTDTQYF.

The chain is built from TRBV6-1 and TRBJ1-6, with TRBD1 matching over 7 bases. V trimming: 11 bases; J trimming: 8 bases; junction bases outside the gene matches: 9. The CDR3 spans 13 residues. The germline gives CDR1 MNHNS, CDR2 SASEGT. The chain's CDR3 is CAGQDRIDSPLHF. The DNA of the CDR3 is TGTGCCGGACAGGACAGGATCGATTCACCCCTCCACTTT.

This chain joins TRBV6-5 and TRBJ1-1; 10 bases are shared with TRBD1. J lost 2 bases, V lost 7 bases, and 4 bases had no gene match. Germline values: CDR1 MNHEY, CDR2 SVGAGI. CDR3 length: 14 amino acids. CDR3 sequence: CASIPTGGNTEAFF. The CDR3, as DNA: TGTGCCAGCATCCCGACAGGGGGCAACACTGAAGCTTTCTTT.

DNA for the CDR3: TGCGCCAGCAGCTTGACAGCGAACTATGGCTACACCTTC. Translating gives CASSLTANYGYTF. The chain carries TRBV5-1 and TRBJ1-2; no clear D gene. In germline, CDR1 is SGHRS, CDR2 YFSETQ. The CDR3 sequence is 13 residues long. V was cut by 1 base and J by 2 bases, with 6 bases left in between.

The chain has TRBV6-6 and TRBJ2-7; 7 bases agree with TRBD1. Unmatched junction bases numbered 6, after V lost 4 bases and J lost 3 bases. The CDR3 totals 14 residues. Germline CDR1 is MNHNY and CDR2 is SVGAGI (reference sequence). CDR3 sequence: CASSLRQGDYEQYF. CDR3 coding DNA: TGTGCCAGCAGTTTGCGGCAGGGGGACTACGAGCAGTACTTC.

This sequence joins TRBV5-6 and TRBJ1-1; TRBD1 is a possible D gene (5 bases). This CDR3 region has 16 residues. Germline V gene sequence: CDR1 SGHDT, CDR2 YYEEEE. Trimming removed 0 bases from V and 2 bases from J, with 14 bases in between. The CDR3 region is CASSLVPGSFNTEAFF. CDR3 DNA sequence: TGTGCCAGCAGCTTGGTGCCAGGGAGCTTCAACACTGAAGCTTTCTTT.

The V gene is TRBV11-2, the J gene TRBJ1-2; no firm D call. V lost 0 bases, J lost 7 bases, and 12 bases lay in between. The CDR3 spans 14 residues. From germline, CDR1 is SGHAT and CDR2 FQNNGV. The CDR3 bases are TGTGCCAGCAGCTTAGAAAGAGGAACGGGTGGCTACACCTTC. It codes for CASSLERGTGGYTF. The variable domain in full, with the rest retrieved from reference TRBV11-2 and TRBJ1-2, is EAGVAQSPRYKIIEKRQSVAFWCNPISGHATLYWYQQILGQGPKLLIQFQNNGVVDDSQLPKDRFSAERLKGVDSTLKIQPAKLEDSAVYLCASSLERGTGGYTFGSGTRLTVV.

The chain carries TRBV23-1 and TRBJ2-7, with D maybe TRBD1 (5 bases). TRBV23-1 is assigned to the ORF class and has an uncertain function. Trimming cost V 6 bases and J 6 bases, with 24 bases left between them. The CDR3 spans 16 residues. This CDR3 reads CASRPRTPVTSLEQYF. CDR3 nucleotides: TGCGCCAGCAGGCCCCGGACACCAGTAACCTCCCTCGAGCAGTACTTC.

The V gene is TRBV19, the J gene TRBJ1-4; 10 bases fit TRBD1. CDR3 size: 16 residues. Germline CDR1 and CDR2: LNHDA and SQIVND (reference sequence). Trimming took 4 bases from V and 4 from J; bases not matched to a gene: 6. Here the CDR3 reads CASSRRGTGDNEKLFF. CDR3 sequence (DNA): TGTGCCAGTAGTAGAAGAGGGACAGGGGATAATGAAAAACTGTTTTTT.

The chain combines TRBV23-1 with TRBJ2-1; D ambiguous. TRBV23-1 is reported as an ORF; its role is uncertain. This CDR3 is built from 16 residues. V was clipped by 4 bases and J by 2 bases, with 15 bases between them. CDR3 in DNA: TGCGCCAGCAGTCGGCCCGCAATTCGCCCCTACAATGAGCAGTTCTTC. Translating it yields CASSRPAIRPYNEQFF.

The rearrangement links TRBV18 to TRBJ1-1; TRBD1 matches at 7 bases. V shed 4 bases and J 4 bases; nucleotides not matched to a gene: 6. There are 14 residues in the CDR3. Germline V gene lookup returns CDR1 KGHSH and CDR2 LQKENI. The CDR3 DNA is TGTGCCAGCTCACTTAGGGACAGTATCACTGAAGCTTTCTTT. Protein sequence: CASSLRDSITEAFF. Full variable domain (remainder filled in from reference TRBV18 and TRBJ1-1): NAGVMQNPRHLVRRRGQEARLRCSPMKGHSHVYWYRQLPEEGLKFMVYLQKENIIDESGMPKERFSAEFPKEGPSILRIQQVVRGDSAAYFCASSLRDSITEAFFGQGTRLTVV.

The gene calls are TRBV7-2 and TRBJ2-1, with D perhaps assigned TRBD1 or TRBD2 (5 bases each). This CDR3 contains 14 residues. V gave up 2 bases and J gave up 7 bases, with 12 bases separating them. Germline assignment: CDR1 SGHTA and CDR2 FQGNSA. Here the CDR3 reads CASSLNSGLNEQFF. CDR3 nucleotides: TGTGCCAGCAGCTTAAACTCGGGGCTAAATGAGCAGTTCTTC.

The genes are TRBV5-1 and TRBJ1-1, with 7 nucleotides matching TRBD1. CDR1 SGHRS and CDR2 YFSETQ come from the germline V gene. CDR3 length: 16 amino acids. V shed 3 bases, J shed 4 bases, and the junction held 12 bases outside the gene matches. The CDR3 loop reads CASSWGGGGAGTEAFF. The CDR3 DNA reads as TGCGCCAGCAGCTGGGGGGGAGGGGGCGCGGGCACTGAAGCTTTCTTT.

The chain uses TRBV27 and TRBJ1-5; D is undetermined. The ends were cut back, 4 bases at V and 3 bases at J, with 13 bases in the middle. The CDR3 runs 15 residues. The germline gives CDR1 MNHEY, CDR2 SMNVEV (reference sequence). CDR3 region: CASSWSARNNQPQHF. CDR3 DNA: TGTGCCAGCAGTTGGAGCGCAAGGAACAATCAGCCCCAGCATTTT.

The chain carries TRBV11-3 and TRBJ2-1, with D possibly being TRBD1 (7 bases). V was cut by 8 bases and J by 0 bases, with 14 bases left in between. Germline V gene data show CDR1 as SGHNT and CDR2 as YENEEA. The length of the CDR3 is 15 residues. The CDR3 loop is CASARGVSSYNEQFF. CDR3 nucleotides: TGTGCCAGCGCCAGGGGGGTCAGCTCCTACAATGAGCAGTTCTTC.

The chain recombines TRBV9 with TRBJ1-2; D remains unclear. CDR1 SGDLS and CDR2 YYNGEE come from the germline V gene. V shed 4 bases and J shed 6 bases, with 7 bases lying between them. This CDR3 region has 11 residues. DNA for the CDR3: TGTGCCAGCAGCACCGAAGATGGCTACACCTTC. It translates to CASSTEDGYTF.

This clone was counted a few times. As DNA, the CDR3 is TGTGCCAGCAGCCGGGGTAGGGGGGCTCCGGAGACCCAGTACTTC. Protein sequence: CASSRGRGAPETQYF. The chain joins TRBV7-8 to TRBJ2-5, with D possibly being TRBD1 or TRBD2 (6 bases each). This CDR3 has 15 amino acids. V was trimmed by 5 bases and J by 5 bases, leaving 18 bases between them. CDR1 and CDR2 (germline): SGHVS, FQNEAQ.

The chain joins TRBV12-5 to TRBJ2-2; TRBD2 agrees at 9 bases. V lost 3 bases to trimming and J lost 4 bases; unmatched junction nucleotides: 3. The CDR3 spans 15 residues. CDR1 and CDR2 (germline): LGHNT, FRNRAP. The CDR3 region is CASGLELAGTGELFF. In DNA, the CDR3 is TGTGCTAGTGGTTTAGAACTAGCGGGCACCGGGGAGCTGTTTTTT. Full variable domain (rest looked up from reference TRBV12-5 and TRBJ2-2): DARVTQTPRHKVTEMGQEVTMRCQPILGHNTVFWYRQTMMQGLELLAYFRNRAPLDDSGMPKDRFSAEMPDATLATLKIQPSEPRDSAVYFCASGLELAGTGELFFGEGSRLTVL.